The source of this T cell receptor (beta chain) is a study of T cell changes during pregnancy in multiple sclerosis (dated by TCRdb to between 2017 and 2020). With respect to the entire study: Changes in the T cell repertoire over the course of pregnancy were examined in this study in women with multiple sclerosis.

Library method: the immunoSEQ multiplex PCR assay. TCRdb took over this immuneACCESS table, retaining in-frame rearrangements with V and J assigned. Such tables are incomplete; in checked studies, under half of the missing clones stem from an unresolved V gene, and the remainder is unexplained. In all, the sample holds tens of thousands of clones, and roughly 92% of those were seen once. The ten largest clones add up to approximately 2.8% of the sample. The CDR3 sequence holds 16 residues, the cysteine and phenylalanine included. Only CDR3 DNA remains: 48 bases, in frame from the first base. From the germline V gene, CDR1 is MNHNS and CDR2 is SASEGT. V is trimmed back by 0 bases and J by 6 bases, and the junction contains 5 bases that no gene match accounts for. Notes on this clone: Its cognate antigen has yet to be identified. Base-call qualities are not available, and no considerably larger clone is one nucleotide away.

The chain couples TRBV6-1 to TRBJ2-3; a stretch of 11 junction bases matches TRBD2. Here the sequenced sample was CD8+ T cells from peripheral blood mononuclear cells, taken in the third trimester of pregnancy. This TCR came from a female donor in good health, enrolled as a control in a pregnancy study. The encoded CDR3 is CASSEAGASGRDTQYF. The sequenced DNA: TGTGCCAGCAGTGAAGCGGGGGCTAGCGGGAGGGATACGCAGTATTTT.